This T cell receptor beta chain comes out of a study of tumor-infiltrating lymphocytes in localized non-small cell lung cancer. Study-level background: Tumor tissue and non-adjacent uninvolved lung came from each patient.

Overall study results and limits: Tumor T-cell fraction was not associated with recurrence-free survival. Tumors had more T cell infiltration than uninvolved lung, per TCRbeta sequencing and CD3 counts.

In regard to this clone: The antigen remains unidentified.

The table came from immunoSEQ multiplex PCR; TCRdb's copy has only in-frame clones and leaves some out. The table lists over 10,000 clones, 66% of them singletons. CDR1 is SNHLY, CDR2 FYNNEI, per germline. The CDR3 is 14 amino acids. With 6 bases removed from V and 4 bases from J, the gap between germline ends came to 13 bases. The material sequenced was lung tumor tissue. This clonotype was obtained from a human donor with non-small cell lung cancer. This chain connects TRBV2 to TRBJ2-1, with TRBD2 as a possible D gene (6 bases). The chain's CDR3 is CASSRDLAYNEQFF. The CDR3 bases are TGTGCCAGCAGCCGGGACTTAGCATACAATGAGCAGTTCTTC.